These T cell receptor beta chains were read from a single sample in a study of TIL therapy for anti-PD-1-resistant metastatic lung cancer. Clones were read by immunoSEQ multiplex PCR, and TCRdb kept only the in-frame ones, dropping some. Among under 65,000 clones listed, about 81% were seen once. The sample consisted of blood, taken at baseline. These receptors all come from a person aged 25-80 years with non-small cell lung cancer. Each CDR3 is given with its conserved first and last residue. D genes are given only for firm matches. Part of the rows lack a size; the others show once, few, many or a class for expanded clones.

clone size	D gene	V gene	J gene	CDR3 protein	CDR3 DNA
NA	NA	TRBV19	TRBJ1-2	CATRSETVNYGYTF	TGTGCCACCCGATCCGAGACAGTCAACTATGGCTACACCTTC
NA	TRBD1	TRBV27	TRBJ2-3	CASRPERPGQGFTDTQYF	TGTGCCAGCAGGCCCGAGAGACCGGGACAGGGCTTCACAGATACGCAGTATTTT
NA	TRBD1	TRBV28	TRBJ1-5	CASSWVRKQGLANQPQHF	TGTGCCAGCAGTTGGGTCCGGAAACAGGGGTTGGCCAATCAGCCCCAGCATTTT
NA	NA	TRBV5-1	TRBJ1-1	CASSFGTDEGKAFF	TGCGCCAGCAGCTTTGGAACCGACGAGGGTAAGGCTTTCTTT
NA	TRBD2	TRBV2	TRBJ2-1	CASSVRDREVF	TGTGCCAGCAGTGTTAGGGACCGGGAGGTCTTC
NA	NA	TRBV3-1/TRBV3-2	TRBJ1-6	CASSQGVRFNSPLHF	TGTGCCAGCAGCCAAGGAGTGAGATTTAATTCACCCCTCCACTTT
NA	TRBD1	TRBV30	TRBJ2-5	CAWRRTGGETQYF	TGTGCCTGGAGGCGAACAGGGGGAGAGACCCAGTACTTC
NA	TRBD2	TRBV6-6	TRBJ2-7	CASSLSIGGSSYEQYF	TGTGCCAGCAGTCTCTCAATTGGCGGGAGCTCCTACGAGCAGTACTTC
NA	TRBD1	TRBV5-6	TRBJ2-3	CASSDDLQGNTQYF	TGTGCCAGCAGCGACGATCTACAGGGGAATACGCAGTATTTT
NA	TRBD2	TRBV7-2	TRBJ2-1	CASSARTSGGARDEQFF	TGTGCCAGCAGCGCCCGGACTAGCGGGGGGGCCAGAGATGAGCAGTTCTTC
NA	NA	TRBV7-8	TRBJ1-5	CASSLILGQLNQPQHF	TGTGCCAGCAGCTTAATATTAGGCCAACTCAATCAGCCCCAGCATTTT
once	TRBD2	TRBV19	TRBJ2-1	CASSFASGAFNEQFF	TGTGCCAGTAGTTTTGCTAGCGGGGCATTCAATGAGCAGTTCTTC
once	NA	TRBV7-2	TRBJ1-1	CASSLRSVNTEAFF	TGTGCCAGCAGCCTCCGGAGTGTGAACACTGAAGCTTTCTTT
once	TRBD2	TRBV4-2	TRBJ2-2	CASSQEVRLATGELFF	TGTGCCAGCAGCCAAGAAGTCCGACTAGCGACCGGGGAGCTGTTTTTT
NA	NA	TRBV18	TRBJ2-5	CASSPPSGAPYQETQYF	TGTGCCAGCTCACCACCTTCGGGGGCTCCGTACCAAGAGACCCAGTACTTC
NA	TRBD2	TRBV28	TRBJ2-5	CASSLLAGGQETQYF	TGTGCCAGCAGTTTATTGGCGGGGGGCCAAGAGACCCAGTACTTC
NA	TRBD2	TRBV7-8	TRBJ2-1	CASSLASGSSNEQFF	TGTGCCAGCAGCTTAGCTAGCGGGAGTTCCAATGAGCAGTTCTTC
NA	NA	TRBV5-4	TRBJ1-4	CVSRSTLSNEKLFF	TGTGTCAGCAGGTCGACATTATCTAATGAAAAACTGTTTTTT
NA	TRBD2	TRBV3-1/TRBV3-2	TRBJ2-7	CASSQGLAGGGSEQYF	TGTGCCAGCAGCCAAGGGCTAGCGGGGGGAGGGTCCGAGCAGTACTTC
NA	TRBD2	TRBV7-6	TRBJ2-1	CASSFLLSGTHNEQFF	TGTGCCAGCAGCTTTCTCCTAAGCGGGACCCACAATGAGCAGTTCTTC
NA	TRBD1	TRBV28	TRBJ2-7	CASGTGTYEQYF	TGTGCCAGCGGGACAGGGACCTACGAGCAGTACTTC
NA	NA	TRBV29-1	TRBJ2-7	CSVAIHLFGAYEQYF	TGCAGCGTTGCAATACACCTTTTTGGGGCCTACGAGCAGTACTTC
NA	NA	TRBV11-2	TRBJ2-5	CASSFGSAVETQYF	TGTGCCAGCAGCTTCGGTAGCGCCGTAGAGACCCAGTACTTC
NA	NA	TRBV18	TRBJ1-4	CASSATVNEKLFF	TGTGCCAGCTCAGCGACGGTGAATGAAAAACTGTTTTTT
NA	NA	TRBV5-8	TRBJ2-1	CASSLWNNEQFF	TGTGCCAGCAGCCTGTGGAACAATGAGCAGTTCTTC
few	TRBD2	TRBV25-1	TRBJ2-1	CASSVVAGGADEQFF	TGTGCCAGCAGTGTTGTAGCGGGAGGGGCAGATGAGCAGTTCTTC
NA	TRBD1	TRBV11-2	TRBJ2-5	CASSTGVGLETQYF	TGTGCCAGCTCTACAGGGGTGGGATTAGAGACCCAGTACTTC
NA	NA	TRBV7-2	TRBJ1-1	CASSLFPKGKSNTEAFF	TGTGCCAGCAGCTTGTTCCCTAAAGGGAAATCGAACACTGAAGCTTTCTTT
NA	NA	TRBV6-5	TRBJ1-4	CASKPDTEKLFF	TGTGCCAGCAAGCCGGACACGGAAAAACTGTTTTTT
NA	TRBD1	TRBV30	TRBJ2-7	CAWRPTGSYEQYF	TGTGCCTGGAGACCGACAGGGTCCTACGAGCAGTACTTC
NA	NA	TRBV10-3	TRBJ2-7	CAISESAGGGTSYEQYF	TGTGCCATCAGTGAGTCTGCTGGAGGGGGGACCTCCTACGAGCAGTACTTC
NA	NA	TRBV28	TRBJ1-5	CASSLYGNQPQHF	TGTGCCAGCAGTTTATACGGCAATCAGCCCCAGCATTTT
NA	NA	TRBV12-3/TRBV12-4	TRBJ2-1	CASLRGNEQFF	TGTGCCAGCCTCCGGGGAAATGAGCAGTTCTTC
few	TRBD2	TRBV19	TRBJ2-1	CASSSSGRARVEQFF	TGTGCCAGTAGCAGCAGCGGGAGGGCCCGGGTTGAGCAGTTCTTC
few	TRBD1	TRBV5-1	TRBJ1-3	CASRGQGGGNTIYF	TGCGCCAGCAGAGGACAGGGAGGTGGAAACACCATATATTTT
NA	NA	TRBV6-5	TRBJ1-5	CASRPQGLSNQPQHF	TGTGCCAGCAGGCCTCAGGGATTAAGCAATCAGCCCCAGCATTTT
NA	TRBD2	TRBV25-1	TRBJ2-2	CASSDSSGRLGTGELFF	TGTGCCAGCAGTGATTCTAGCGGGAGACTGGGGACCGGGGAGCTGTTTTTT
NA	NA	TRBV6-6	TRBJ1-2	CASSVSGTNYGYTF	TGTGCCAGCAGCGTCTCCGGGACTAACTATGGCTACACCTTC
once	TRBD2	TRBV18	TRBJ2-3	CASGASGGPGSDTQYF	TGTGCCAGCGGAGCTAGCGGGGGGCCGGGGTCAGATACGCAGTATTTT
NA	NA	TRBV7-9	TRBJ1-5	CATAAGGNQPQHF	TGTGCCACCGCGGCGGGGGGCAATCAGCCCCAGCATTTT
few	TRBD1	TRBV5-1	TRBJ1-1	CASRTDRGTEAFF	TGCGCCAGCAGAACAGACAGGGGCACTGAAGCTTTCTTT
NA	TRBD2	TRBV11-2	TRBJ2-3	CASSPRPGLAGDPDTQYF	TGTGCCAGCAGTCCAAGACCGGGACTAGCGGGAGATCCAGATACGCAGTATTTT
NA	NA	TRBV5-4	TRBJ1-4	CASSPTPRDEKLFF	TGTGCCAGCAGCCCGACACCTAGGGATGAAAAACTGTTTTTT
NA	TRBD1	TRBV5-4	TRBJ2-2	CASSDRGRNTGELFF	TGTGCCAGCAGCGACAGGGGGCGGAACACCGGGGAGCTGTTTTTT
NA	TRBD1	TRBV29-1	TRBJ2-5	CSVGDRGQETQYF	TGCAGCGTAGGGGACAGGGGCCAAGAGACCCAGTACTTC
NA	NA	TRBV7-9	TRBJ2-3	CASSLEGGFSDTQYF	TGTGCCAGCAGCTTAGAGGGCGGCTTCTCGGATACGCAGTATTTT
NA	TRBD1	TRBV6-2/TRBV6-3	TRBJ2-1	CASSYSRDRLYNEQFF	TGTGCCAGCAGTTACTCGAGGGACAGACTCTACAATGAGCAGTTCTTC
NA	TRBD2	TRBV7-2	TRBJ2-1	CASSPPGTSGKNEQFF	TGTGCCAGCAGCCCCCCCGGGACTAGCGGGAAGAATGAGCAGTTCTTC
NA	NA	TRBV18	TRBJ1-1	CASSIGPTEAFF	TGTGCCAGCTCAATTGGACCGACTGAAGCTTTCTTT
NA	NA	TRBV10-3	TRBJ2-2	CAIRSAGELFF	TGTGCCATCAGATCCGCCGGGGAGCTGTTTTTT